This TCR beta chain was identified during a study of CD4 and CD8 cells across lung adenocarcinoma regions. Germline V gene data show CDR1 as WSHSY and CDR2 as SAAADI. This CDR3 contains 15 residues. Using its own MiXCR run on the PCR reads, TCRdb lists one record per CDR3 protein. The sample lists 2,000 to 2,500 distinct CDR3 sequences; 40% to 60% were seen once. This TCR came from a female donor with lung adenocarcinoma. The CD4 and CD8 labels of this study may be unreliable. V gene TRBV10-2 combines with J gene TRBJ2-1, with 8 bases identical to TRBD2. Gene TRBJ2-5 matches the end of the DNA better, so the J call may be wrong. The material sequenced was CD4+ T cells from the center of a lung tumor. In nucleotides, the CDR3 is TGCGCCAGCAGCCGAGGTGCGGGAGGAGTAGAGACCCAGTACTTC. Its translation: CASSRGAGGVETQYF.